In its sample, the clone carrying this T cell receptor beta chain was seen many times. Its antigen is unknown. This entry belongs to a study of T cells in Graves' hyperthyroidism and ophthalmopathy. Study-level points and caveats: Ophthalmopathy was told apart from stable hyperthyroidism by a 13 V-J model. Expanded thyroid clonotypes (above 0.001) were mostly also found in blood.

Amplified TCR beta CDR3 regions derived from RNA transcripts. The study used the HTBI primer set for a first-round RT-PCR of the TCR CDR3. TCRdb re-derived calls from the multiplex PCR reads in MiXCR, one entry per CDR3 protein. The sample contains about 290,000 distinct CDR3 sequences, approximately 15% of which appear only once. Across 18 months, stable Graves' hyperthyroidism was marked by no progression to ophthalmopathy. Hyperthyroidism patients were newly diagnosed, had disease duration under 2 months, and were aged 18 to 65 years. The CDR3 is 17 residues long. V shed 2 bases and J 4 bases; nucleotides not matched to a gene: 11. CDR1 LGHDT and CDR2 YNNKEL come from the germline V gene (reference sequence).

Sequencing was carried out using blood. This TCR came from a woman aged 35 to 49 with Graves' hyperthyroidism. The rearrangement uses TRBV3-1 and TRBJ2-5, with 9 bases identical to TRBD1. CDR3 sequence (DNA): TGTGCCAGCAGCCAACGGGGGGACAGGGCCACAGTAGAGACCCAGTACTTC. It specifies CASSQRGDRATVETQYF.